This record looks at one TCR beta chain sequence and its context. The sample originates from a study of blood T cell repertoires in COVID-19. On the study more broadly: Sites in the United States, Italy and Spain provided acute and convalescent COVID-19 samples. PBMCs, B-cell-depleted T cells, or T cells provided the cDNA or gDNA that made up the material.

V shed 3 bases, J shed 9 bases, and the junction held 11 bases outside the gene matches. The V gene's germline CDR1 is GTSNPN and CDR2 SVGIG (reference sequence). The CDR3 extends over 15 amino acids. Authors' processing steps: Quantification of nucleated cells was approximated via reference gene primer amplification. Here immunoSEQ multiplex PCR was the method, and the copy in TCRdb shows in-frame clones only, minus some. V and J calls plus clone size are reproduced from that table; the DNA served to infer D and trimming. Seen here are approximately 200,000 clones, under 90% observed once, and the top ten hold 4.4%.

The clonotype originates from a man in his fifties with acute or convalescent COVID-19. Source material: peripheral blood. This sequence joins TRBV30 and TRBJ1-6; 7 nucleotides match TRBD1. The CDR3 coding sequence is TGTGCCTGGAGAGACTGGACAGGAGTCGGTTCACCCCTCCACTTT. It specifies CAWRDWTGVGSPLHF.